One and the same sample provided the 13 T cell receptor beta chains below, sequenced in a study of blood T cell repertoires in COVID-19. This table comes from immunoSEQ multiplex PCR, and its TCRdb copy is limited to in-frame clones, with some not included. The table lists hundreds of thousands of clones, around 85% of them singletons. Sequenced: peripheral blood. These receptors all come from a man aged 35 to 55 with acute or convalescent COVID-19.

The V and J genes are TRBV6-2 or TRBV6-3 and TRBJ1-5; a possible D gene is TRBD1 (6 bases). The CDR3 is 14 amino acids. V lost 2 bases and J lost 5, with 10 bases in between. Germline V gene lookup returns CDR1 MNHEY and CDR2 SVGEGT. The CDR3 coding sequence is TGTGCCAGCAGTTACGCAGGGGACGATCAGCCCCAGCATTTT. This encodes CASSYAGDDQPQHF.

The J gene is TRBJ2-3, the V gene TRBV9; D is perhaps TRBD2 (5 bases). The germline CDR1 and CDR2 sequences are SGDLS and YYNGEE. The CDR3 loop spans 16 amino acids. V was cut by 2 bases and J by 2 bases, with 15 bases left in between. This chain's CDR3 is CASSVGLGGPTDTQYF. The DNA of the CDR3 is TGTGCCAGCAGCGTGGGATTGGGCGGGCCCACAGATACGCAGTATTTT.

The V gene is TRBV29-1, the J gene TRBJ2-3; 8 nucleotides align to TRBD1. CDR1 SQVTM and CDR2 ANQGSEA come from the germline V gene. The CDR3 sequence is 16 residues long. V was pared by 0 bases and J by 0 bases, with 5 bases of the junction left unmatched. CDR3 coding DNA: TGCAGCGTTGAAGATGACAGGGGCGGGAGCACAGATACGCAGTATTTT. This encodes CSVEDDRGGSTDTQYF.

DNA for the CDR3: TGCGCCAGCAGCCTCGGGACACTCACGGGAAACTATGGCTACACCTTC. Translating it yields CASSLGTLTGNYGYTF. V gene TRBV4-1 combines with J gene TRBJ1-2, with D possibly being TRBD1 (6 bases). The germline gives CDR1 MGHRA, CDR2 YSYEKL. This CDR3 spans 16 amino acids. Trimming took 4 bases from V and 2 from J, leaving 17 bases between them.

The J gene is TRBJ1-1, the V gene TRBV6-5, with TRBD1 matching 7 bases. Germline loops: CDR1 MNHEY, CDR2 SVGAGI. The CDR3 covers 16 residues. Unmatched junction bases numbered 11, after V lost 4 bases and J lost 3 bases. The CDR3 DNA sequence: TGTGCCAGCAGTTCTAACGGGGCAGGGGGGTACACTGAAGCTTTCTTT. Its translation: CASSSNGAGGYTEAFF.

The chain is built from TRBV28 and TRBJ1-1, with D unclear. V was cut by 4 bases and J by 3 bases, with 15 bases left in between. Per the germline V gene, CDR1 is MDHEN and CDR2 is SYDVKM. The CDR3 has 15 residues. CDR3 region: CASSSQSAGYTEAFF. CDR3 nucleotides: TGTGCCAGCAGTTCCCAGTCGGCGGGATACACTGAAGCTTTCTTT.

The chain combines TRBV18 with TRBJ2-7, with D unclear. The germline V gene has CDR1 KGHSH and CDR2 LQKENI. Trimming shortened V by 3 bases and J by 4 bases, and 19 bases separated the two germline ends. This CDR3 spans 16 amino acids. This CDR3 reads CASSPSFYTTMYEQYF. DNA for the CDR3: TGTGCCAGCTCACCTAGCTTCTATACCACAATGTACGAGCAGTACTTC.

V gene TRBV5-1 combines with J gene TRBJ1-1; D uncertain. CDR3 length equals 14 residues. V was cut by 2 bases and J by 1 base, with 9 bases left in between. Germline V lookup: CDR1 SGHRS, CDR2 YFSETQ. CDR3 region: CASSFSTQNTEAFF. Here the CDR3 DNA reads TGCGCCAGCAGCTTCTCCACACAGAACACTGAAGCTTTCTTT. Variable domain in full (rest from reference TRBV5-1 and TRBJ1-1): KAGVTQTPRYLIKTRGQQVTLSCSPISGHRSVSWYQQTPGQGLQFLFEYFSETQRNKGNFPGRFSGRQFSNSRSEMNVSTLELGDSALYLCASSFSTQNTEAFFGQGTRLTVV.

This chain joins TRBV11-1 and TRBJ1-1; perhaps TRBD1 as D (5 bases). V lost 6 bases and J 1 base, leaving 9 bases between the germline ends. This CDR3 spans 13 amino acids. CDR1 SGHAT and CDR2 FQDESV come from the germline V gene (reference sequence). The CDR3 coding sequence is TGTGCCAGCAGATTACAGGAGAACACTGAAGCTTTCTTT. This sequence encodes CASRLQENTEAFF. The whole variable domain, remainder taken from reference TRBV11-1 and TRBJ1-1, is EAEVAQSPRYKITEKSQAVAFWCDPISGHATLYWYRQILGQGPELLVQFQDESVVDDSQLPKDRFSAERLKGVDSTLKIQPAELGDSAMYLCASRLQENTEAFFGQGTRLTVV.

This rearrangement joins TRBV19 to TRBJ1-1; 8 nucleotides line up with TRBD1. The CDR3 totals 15 residues. Looked up from germline, CDR1 is LNHDA and CDR2 is SQIVND (reference sequence). Trimming cost V 4 bases and J 0 bases; bases outside gene matches: 4. The CDR3, as DNA: TGTGCCAGTAGTAACCAGGGGGCCTTGAACACTGAAGCTTTCTTT. The encoded protein is CASSNQGALNTEAFF. Filled out from reference TRBV19 and TRBJ1-1, the complete variable domain reads DGGITQSPKYLFRKEGQNVTLSCEQNLNHDAMYWYRQDPGQGLRLIYYSQIVNDFQKGDIAEGYSVSREKKESFPLTVTSAQKNPTAFYLCASSNQGALNTEAFFGQGTRLTVV.

J is TRBJ2-3 and V is TRBV7-9; D gene uncertain. The CDR3 totals 14 residues. Germline V CDR1 and CDR2: SEHNR, FQNEAQ (reference sequence). V was clipped by 1 base and J by 4 bases, with 9 bases between them. CDR3 loop: CASSLGLGADTQYF. The CDR3 DNA reads as TGTGCCAGCAGCTTAGGGCTAGGCGCAGATACGCAGTATTTT.

This chain uses TRBV29-1 with TRBJ2-3; 7 bases map to TRBD1. V lost 1 base, J lost 6 bases, and 22 bases stayed unmatched. The CDR3 has 19 amino acids. The germline gives CDR1 SQVTM, CDR2 ANQGSEA. For the CDR3, the DNA is TGCAGCGTTGAAGGTTTCGGTCAGGGGGTTACGATACCCGGGGATACGCAGTATTTT. Translated: CSVEGFGQGVTIPGDTQYF.

V and J are TRBV28 and TRBJ2-7; 7 bases map to TRBD1. CDR3 length: 14 residues. Trimming took 6 bases from V and 4 from J; bases not matched to a gene: 9. CDR1 and CDR2 from the germline V gene are MDHEN and SYDVKM. The CDR3 region is CASSNRGRGYEQYF. The CDR3 bases are TGTGCCAGCAGCAACAGGGGAAGGGGGTACGAGCAGTACTTC.